The entry below describes one T cell receptor beta chain. What it recognizes is unknown. This specimen comes from a study of T cell responses to AZD1222 COVID-19 vaccine. The study's findings and limits: Donors in the cohort were predominantly white British and more often female, and clonal diversity was possibly underestimated.

Germline V gives CDR1 SGHTA, CDR2 FQGNSA. With 5 bases clipped from V and 4 bases from J, the junction kept 2 bases outside the gene matches. The CDR3 runs 13 residues. Libraries were prepared by immunoSEQ multiplex PCR; TCRdb keeps only in-frame clonotypes and omits some of them. The sample lists more than 95,000 clones; roughly 88% were seen once. The clonotype was recovered from an adult in good health. The source material was peripheral blood, sampled on day 0 of AZD1222 vaccination. The genes are TRBV7-2 and TRBJ2-7; TRBD2 agrees at 10 bases. This CDR3 is CASSRTSGYEQYF. The DNA of the CDR3 is TGTGCCAGCAGCAGGACTAGCGGATACGAGCAGTACTTC.